Each of the 13 T cell receptor beta chains below was sequenced from the same sample in a study of shared clonotypes between healthy human individuals (dated by TCRdb to 2020 to 2022). For the CD8 naive samples, CD45RO-negative cells were positively selected for CCR7, yielding a CD45RA+CCR7+ population from which TemRA cells were excluded. The library was obtained by the immunoSEQ multiplex PCR assay. This immuneACCESS table, as held by TCRdb, lists in-frame sequences with V and J called but not all clones. Of the missing ones, under half trace to an unresolved V gene in checked studies; the others have no known cause. Present in this sample are about 2.1 million clones, around 93% of which were seen just once. Together, the top ten hold more than 1.5% of the sample. Source material: naive CD8+ T cells from PBMCs. This specimen's cell subset or site label, interpreted: CD45RA+CCR7+. The receptors were sampled from a man aged 18 to 29 in good health. Some clones in this sample may be carry-over from other donors' samples.

V usage is TRBV15 and J usage is TRBJ2-5; TRBD2 aligns across 10 bases. The CDR3 is made up of 18 amino acids. J was trimmed by 5 bases and V by 0 bases; bases with no gene match: 12. Germline V gene lookup returns CDR1 LNHNV and CDR2 YYDKDF (reference sequence). In DNA form, the CDR3 reads TGTGCCACCAGCAGAGATAGGACTAGCGGAGCCACCAGGGAGACCCAGTACTTC. Translation: CATSRDRTSGATRETQYF.

The chain uses TRBV7-9 and TRBJ1-5, with D unclear. Per the germline V gene, CDR1 is SEHNR and CDR2 is FQNEAQ (reference sequence). Trimming took 0 bases from V and 6 from J, leaving 3 bases between them. This CDR3 has 12 amino acids. CDR3 sequence: CASSLAVQPQHF. For the CDR3, the DNA is TGTGCCAGCAGCTTAGCCGTTCAGCCCCAGCATTTT.

The rearrangement uses TRBV5-6 and TRBJ2-6; 7 positions match TRBD2. Losses at the gene ends were 4 bases for V and 3 bases for J; bases not matched to a gene: 13. Germline V gene data show CDR1 as SGHDT and CDR2 as YYEEEE. The CDR3 runs to 18 residues. The CDR3 nucleotides read TGTGCCAGCAGCCAACAAGGCGGGGGAAGGTATGGGGCCAACGTCCTGACTTTC. Amino acid sequence: CASSQQGGGRYGANVLTF.

The chain is built from TRBV19 and TRBJ1-5, with a weak D call TRBD1 (6 bases). Trimming removed 3 bases from V and 2 bases from J, with 14 bases in between. This CDR3 is 16 amino acids long. Germline V gene sequence: CDR1 LNHDA, CDR2 SQIVND (reference sequence). CDR3 sequence: CASSMGAGLGNQPQHF. CDR3 DNA: TGTGCCAGTAGTATGGGGGCGGGGTTGGGCAATCAGCCCCAGCATTTT. Full variable domain (remainder filled in from reference TRBV19 and TRBJ1-5): DGGITQSPKYLFRKEGQNVTLSCEQNLNHDAMYWYRQDPGQGLRLIYYSQIVNDFQKGDIAEGYSVSREKKESFPLTVTSAQKNPTAFYLCASSMGAGLGNQPQHFGDGTRLSIL.

This clone was seen once. The J gene is TRBJ2-7, the V gene TRBV28; 8 nucleotides match TRBD2. The length of the CDR3 is 15 residues. Germline CDR1 and CDR2: MDHEN and SYDVKM. V lost 3 bases to trimming and J lost 2 bases; unmatched junction nucleotides: 6. In nucleotides, the CDR3 is TGTGCCAGCAGTTTCGTTGCGGGAGGAACCTACGAGCAGTACTTC. The encoded protein is CASSFVAGGTYEQYF.

This clone was recorded only once. The rearrangement joins TRBV19 to TRBJ2-7; perhaps D is TRBD1 or TRBD2 (5 bases each). There are 15 residues in the CDR3. Between the trimmed V and J ends, which lost 5 bases and 2 bases, there was a span of 16 bases. Germline loops: CDR1 LNHDA, CDR2 SQIVND (reference sequence). CDR3 coding DNA: TGTGCCAGTAGTCACCCGGGACGGACCACCTACGAGCAGTACTTC. As protein: CASSHPGRTTYEQYF.

The chain combines TRBV10-3 with TRBJ2-7, with no clear D. This CDR3 is built from 13 residues. V was clipped by 2 bases and J by 3 bases, with 8 bases between them. Germline CDR1 ENHRY, CDR2 SYGVKD. The CDR3 DNA follows: TGTGCCATCAGTGAGCGGGCCGACTACGAGCAGTACTTC. Translating it yields CAISERADYEQYF.

In the case of this clone: Distinct nucleotide sequences in the sample also encode this CDR3. The chain carries TRBV6-5 and TRBJ2-5; D gene ambiguous. Germline-derived CDR1 and CDR2 are MNHEY and SVGAGI. Between the trimmed V and J ends, which lost 0 bases and 1 base, there was a span of 3 bases. This CDR3 is built from 13 residues. The CDR3 DNA follows: TGTGCCAGCAGTTACTCTCTCCAAGAGACCCAGTACTTC. Protein sequence: CASSYSLQETQYF.

This clone has a handful of counts. V gene TRBV19 combines with J gene TRBJ1-4; D might be TRBD1 (6 bases). The CDR3 totals 14 residues. CDR1 and CDR2 (germline): LNHDA, SQIVND (reference sequence). V was shortened by 6 bases and J by 2 bases, with 10 bases between the two germline ends. Here the CDR3 reads CASRRTATNEKLFF. Here the CDR3 DNA reads TGTGCCAGTAGGAGGACAGCCACTAATGAAAAACTGTTTTTT.

The chain joins TRBV28 to TRBJ2-2; no clear D gene. This CDR3 has 15 amino acids. Trimming left V 3 bases short and J 5 bases short, with 13 bases between. Germline CDR1 MDHEN, CDR2 SYDVKM. DNA of the CDR3: TGTGCCAGCAGTTTCCACAGTAGAAAGACCGGGGAGCTGTTTTTT. It codes for CASSFHSRKTGELFF. The full variable domain, with the rest looked up from reference TRBV28 and TRBJ2-2, is DVKVTQSSRYLVKRTGEKVFLECVQDMDHENMFWYRQDPGLGLRLIYFSYDVKMKEKGDIPEGYSVSREKKERFSLILESASTNQTSMYLCASSFHSRKTGELFFGEGSRLTVL.

The chain is built from TRBV5-6 and TRBJ1-3, with 8 bases aligning to TRBD1. V gave up 0 bases and J gave up 4 bases; unmatched junction bases: 9. The CDR3 is 17 amino acids. CDR1 SGHDT and CDR2 YYEEEE come from the germline V gene. The CDR3 nucleotides read TGTGCCAGCAGCTTGGACGGGACAGGCGACGTCGGAAACACCATATATTTT. Protein: CASSLDGTGDVGNTIYF.

The chain couples TRBV27 to TRBJ2-3; D gene ambiguous. The CDR3 has 15 residues. Deletions cut 3 bases from V and 4 bases from J, with 14 bases between. CDR1 is MNHEY, CDR2 SMNVEV, per germline (reference sequence). CDR3 sequence: CASSLTLRSPDTQYF. Written as DNA, the CDR3 is TGTGCCAGCAGTTTGACCCTACGGAGCCCAGATACGCAGTATTTT.

The V and J genes are TRBV4-1 and TRBJ2-5, with D tentatively TRBD2 (6 bases). The end of the DNA aligns better with TRBJ2-7, so the J call may be wrong. CDR1 MGHRA and CDR2 YSYEKL come from the germline V gene. The length of the CDR3 is 16 residues. The CDR3 here is CASSQDRGRGAYEQYF. For the CDR3, the DNA is TGCGCCAGCAGCCAAGATCGCGGGCGGGGTGCATACGAGCAGTACTTC.